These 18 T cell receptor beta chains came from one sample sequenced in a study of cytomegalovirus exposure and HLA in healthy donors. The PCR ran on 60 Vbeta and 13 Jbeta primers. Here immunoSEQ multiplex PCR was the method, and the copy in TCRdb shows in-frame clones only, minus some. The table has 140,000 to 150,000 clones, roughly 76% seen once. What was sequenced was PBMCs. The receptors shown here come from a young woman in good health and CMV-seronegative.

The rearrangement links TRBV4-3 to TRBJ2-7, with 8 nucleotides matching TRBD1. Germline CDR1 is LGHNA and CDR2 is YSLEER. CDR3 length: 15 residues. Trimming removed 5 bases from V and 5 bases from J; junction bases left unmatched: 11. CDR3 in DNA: TGCGCCAGCAGCTCCTCCGGGACAGGTTCGAACGAGCAGTACTTC. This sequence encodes CASSSSGTGSNEQYF.

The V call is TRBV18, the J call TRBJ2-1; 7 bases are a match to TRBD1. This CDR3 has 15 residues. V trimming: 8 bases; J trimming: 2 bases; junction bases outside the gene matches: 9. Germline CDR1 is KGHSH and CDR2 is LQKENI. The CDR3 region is CASRAPGTAYNEQFF. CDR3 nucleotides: TGTGCCAGCCGGGCCCCCGGGACAGCCTACAATGAGCAGTTCTTC.

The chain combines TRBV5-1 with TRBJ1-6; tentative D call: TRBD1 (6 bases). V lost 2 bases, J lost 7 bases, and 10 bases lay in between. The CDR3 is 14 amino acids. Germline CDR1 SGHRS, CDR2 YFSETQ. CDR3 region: CASSLSQGNSPLHF. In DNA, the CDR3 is TGCGCCAGCAGCTTAAGCCAGGGGAATTCACCCCTCCACTTT.

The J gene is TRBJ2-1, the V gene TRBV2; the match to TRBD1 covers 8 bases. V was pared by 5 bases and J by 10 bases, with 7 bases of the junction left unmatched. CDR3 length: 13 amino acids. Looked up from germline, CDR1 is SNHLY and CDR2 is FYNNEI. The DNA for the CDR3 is TGTGCCAGCAGTCCGGGACAGGCCGGAGAGCAGTTCTTC. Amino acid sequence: CASSPGQAGEQFF.

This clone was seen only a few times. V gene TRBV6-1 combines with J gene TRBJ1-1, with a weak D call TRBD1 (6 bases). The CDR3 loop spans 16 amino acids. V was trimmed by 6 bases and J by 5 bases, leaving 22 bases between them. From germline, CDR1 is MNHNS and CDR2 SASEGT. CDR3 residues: CASSELYSGGATEAFF. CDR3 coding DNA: TGTGCCAGCAGCGAATTGTATTCTGGGGGCGCGACTGAAGCTTTCTTT.

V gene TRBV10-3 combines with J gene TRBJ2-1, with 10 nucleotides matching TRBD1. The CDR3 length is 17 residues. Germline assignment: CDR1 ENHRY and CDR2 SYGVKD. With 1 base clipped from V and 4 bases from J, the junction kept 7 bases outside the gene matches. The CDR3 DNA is TGTGCCATCAGTGAGTTTTTTCCGGGACAGGGGTACAATGAGCAGTTCTTC. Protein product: CAISEFFPGQGYNEQFF.

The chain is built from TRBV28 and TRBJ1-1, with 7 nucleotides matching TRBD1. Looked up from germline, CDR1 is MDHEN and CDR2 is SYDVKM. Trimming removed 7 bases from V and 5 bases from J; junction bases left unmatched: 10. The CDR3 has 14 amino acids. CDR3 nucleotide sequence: TGTGCCAGCAAAACGCGGCCAGGGGGAACTGAAGCTTTCTTT. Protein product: CASKTRPGGTEAFF.

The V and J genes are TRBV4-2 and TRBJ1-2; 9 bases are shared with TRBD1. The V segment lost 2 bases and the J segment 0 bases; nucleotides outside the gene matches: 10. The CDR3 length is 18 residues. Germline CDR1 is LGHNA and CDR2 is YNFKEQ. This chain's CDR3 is CASSQRSTRDRANYGYTF. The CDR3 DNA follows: TGTGCCAGCAGCCAAAGGTCGACCCGGGACAGGGCTAACTATGGCTACACCTTC.

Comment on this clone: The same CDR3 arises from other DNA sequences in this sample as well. CDR3 sequence: CASRQGMNTEAFF. As DNA, the CDR3 is TGTGCCAGTCGACAGGGAATGAACACTGAAGCTTTCTTT. V is TRBV19 and J is TRBJ1-1, with 7 bases fitting TRBD1. The V and J ends lost 8 bases and 0 bases, in that order; junction bases with no gene match: 3. The germline V gene encodes CDR1 LNHDA and CDR2 SQIVND (reference sequence). The CDR3 extends over 13 amino acids.

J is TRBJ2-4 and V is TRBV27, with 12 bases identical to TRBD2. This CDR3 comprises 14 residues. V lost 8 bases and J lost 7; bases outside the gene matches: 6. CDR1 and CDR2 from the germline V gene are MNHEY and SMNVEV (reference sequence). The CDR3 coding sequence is TGTGCCAGCTCTAGCGGGGGGGCGATGAACATTCAGTACTTC. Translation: CASSSGGAMNIQYF.

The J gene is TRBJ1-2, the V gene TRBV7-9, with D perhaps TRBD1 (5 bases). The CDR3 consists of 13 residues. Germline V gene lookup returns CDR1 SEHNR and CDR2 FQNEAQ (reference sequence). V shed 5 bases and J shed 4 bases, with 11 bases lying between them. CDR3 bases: TGTGCCAGCAGCCCCGGGGGACCCTATGGCTACACCTTC. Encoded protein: CASSPGGPYGYTF. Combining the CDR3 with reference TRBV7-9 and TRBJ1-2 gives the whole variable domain DTGVSQNPRHKITKRGQNVTFRCDPISEHNRLYWYRQTLGQGPEFLTYFQNEAQLEKSRLLSDRFSAERPKGSFSTLEIQRTEQGDSAMYLCASSPGGPYGYTFGSGTRLTVV.

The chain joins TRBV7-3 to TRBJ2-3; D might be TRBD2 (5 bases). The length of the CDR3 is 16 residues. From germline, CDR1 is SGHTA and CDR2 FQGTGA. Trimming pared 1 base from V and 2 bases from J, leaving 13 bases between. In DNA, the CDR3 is TGTGCCAGCAGCTTAATGGGTAGCGCCTCCACAGATACGCAGTATTTT. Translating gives CASSLMGSASTDTQYF.

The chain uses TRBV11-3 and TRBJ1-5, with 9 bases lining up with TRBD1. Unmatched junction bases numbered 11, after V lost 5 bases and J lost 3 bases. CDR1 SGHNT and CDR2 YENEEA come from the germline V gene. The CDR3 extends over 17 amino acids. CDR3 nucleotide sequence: TGTGCCAGCAGCCCTCGGACAGGGGATGCAGACAATCAGCCCCAGCATTTT. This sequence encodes CASSPRTGDADNQPQHF.

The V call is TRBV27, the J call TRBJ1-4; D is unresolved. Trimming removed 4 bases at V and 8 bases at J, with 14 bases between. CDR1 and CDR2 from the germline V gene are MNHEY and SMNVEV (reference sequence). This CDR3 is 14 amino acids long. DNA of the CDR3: TGTGCCAGCAGTTATGCGCGGGCCCGGGAAAAACTGTTTTTT. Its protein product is CASSYARAREKLFF.

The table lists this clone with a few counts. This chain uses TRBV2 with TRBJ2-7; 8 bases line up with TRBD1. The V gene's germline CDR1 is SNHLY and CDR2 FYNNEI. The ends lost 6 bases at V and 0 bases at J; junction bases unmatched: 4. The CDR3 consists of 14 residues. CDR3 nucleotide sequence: TGTGCCAGCAGGCCCGGGACAGGCTCCTACGAGCAGTACTTC. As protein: CASRPGTGSYEQYF.

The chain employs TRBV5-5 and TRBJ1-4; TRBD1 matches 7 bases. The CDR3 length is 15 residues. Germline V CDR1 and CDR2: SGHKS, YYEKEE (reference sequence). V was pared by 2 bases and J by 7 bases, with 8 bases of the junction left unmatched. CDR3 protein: CASSFYRGAGEKLFF. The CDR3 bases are TGTGCCAGCAGCTTTTACAGGGGCGCGGGTGAAAAACTGTTTTTT.

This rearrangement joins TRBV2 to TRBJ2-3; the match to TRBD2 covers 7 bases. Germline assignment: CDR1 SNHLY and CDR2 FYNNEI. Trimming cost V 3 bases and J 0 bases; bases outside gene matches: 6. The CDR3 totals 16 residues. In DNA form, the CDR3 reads TGTGCCAGCAGTGAGCGGGAGCTTCCTAGCACAGATACGCAGTATTTT. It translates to CASSERELPSTDTQYF.

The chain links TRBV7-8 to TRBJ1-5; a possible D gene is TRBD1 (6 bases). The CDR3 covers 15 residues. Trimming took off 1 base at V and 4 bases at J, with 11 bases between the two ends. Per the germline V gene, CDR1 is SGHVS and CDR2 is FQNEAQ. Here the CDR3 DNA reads TGTGCCAGCAGCTTAGGCCGACAGGATAATCAGCCCCAGCATTTT. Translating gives CASSLGRQDNQPQHF.